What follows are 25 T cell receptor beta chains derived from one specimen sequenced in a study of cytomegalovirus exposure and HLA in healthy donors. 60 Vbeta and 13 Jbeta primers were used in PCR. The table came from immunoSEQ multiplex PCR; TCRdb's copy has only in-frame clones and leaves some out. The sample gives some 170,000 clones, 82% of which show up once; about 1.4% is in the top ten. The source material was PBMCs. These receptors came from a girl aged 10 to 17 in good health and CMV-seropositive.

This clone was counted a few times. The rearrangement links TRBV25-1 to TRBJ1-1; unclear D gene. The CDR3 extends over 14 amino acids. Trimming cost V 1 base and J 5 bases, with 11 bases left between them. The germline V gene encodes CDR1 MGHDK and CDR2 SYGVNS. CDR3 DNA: TGTGCCAGCAGTGAATTCGGGGAAGAAACTGAAGCTTTCTTT. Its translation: CASSEFGEETEAFF.

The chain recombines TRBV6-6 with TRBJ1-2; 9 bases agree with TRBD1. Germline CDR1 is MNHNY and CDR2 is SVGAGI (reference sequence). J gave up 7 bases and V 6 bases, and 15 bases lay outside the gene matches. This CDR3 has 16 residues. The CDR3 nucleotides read TGTGCCAGCAGCCTCCCGGTAGTACAGGGGGCTACTGGCTACACCTTC. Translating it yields CASSLPVVQGATGYTF.

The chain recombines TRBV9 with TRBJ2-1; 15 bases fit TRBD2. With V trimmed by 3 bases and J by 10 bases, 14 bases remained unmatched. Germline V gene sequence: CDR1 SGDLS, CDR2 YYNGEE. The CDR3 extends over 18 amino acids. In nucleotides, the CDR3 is TGTGCCAGCAGCGCGAGCACATGGACTAGCGGGGGGGCGCGGGAGCAGTTCTTC. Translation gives CASSASTWTSGGAREQFF.

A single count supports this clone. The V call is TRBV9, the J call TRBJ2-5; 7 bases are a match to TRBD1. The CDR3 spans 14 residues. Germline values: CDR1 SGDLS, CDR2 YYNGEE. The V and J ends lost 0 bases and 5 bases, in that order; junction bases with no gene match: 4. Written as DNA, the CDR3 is TGTGCCAGCAGCGTAGATGGGACAGCGGAGACCCAGTACTTC. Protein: CASSVDGTAETQYF. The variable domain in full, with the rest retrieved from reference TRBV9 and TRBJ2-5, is DSGVTQTPKHLITATGQRVTLRCSPRSGDLSVYWYQQSLDQGLQFLIQYYNGEERAKGNILERFSAQQFPDLHSELNLSSLELGDSALYFCASSVDGTAETQYFGPGTRLLVL.

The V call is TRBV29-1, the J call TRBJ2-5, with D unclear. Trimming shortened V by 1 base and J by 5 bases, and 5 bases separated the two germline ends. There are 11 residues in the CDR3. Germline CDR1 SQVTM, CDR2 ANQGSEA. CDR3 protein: CSVEVSETQYF. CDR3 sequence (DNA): TGCAGCGTTGAAGTCAGTGAGACCCAGTACTTC.

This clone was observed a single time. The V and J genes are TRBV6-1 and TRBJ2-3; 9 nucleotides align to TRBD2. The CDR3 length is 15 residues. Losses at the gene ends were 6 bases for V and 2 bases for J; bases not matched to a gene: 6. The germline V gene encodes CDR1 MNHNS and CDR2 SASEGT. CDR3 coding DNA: TGTGCCAGCAGGAAACTAGCGGGTTCCACAGATACGCAGTATTTT. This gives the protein CASRKLAGSTDTQYF.

CDR3 coding DNA: TGTGCCAGCAGCCTTGGACAGACAACTAATGAAAAACTGTTTTTT. Amino acid sequence: CASSLGQTTNEKLFF. This chain connects TRBV7-3 to TRBJ1-4; possibly TRBD1 for D (6 bases). V was pared by 5 bases and J by 0 bases, with 10 bases between. The length of the CDR3 is 15 residues. Germline CDR1 SGHTA, CDR2 FQGTGA.

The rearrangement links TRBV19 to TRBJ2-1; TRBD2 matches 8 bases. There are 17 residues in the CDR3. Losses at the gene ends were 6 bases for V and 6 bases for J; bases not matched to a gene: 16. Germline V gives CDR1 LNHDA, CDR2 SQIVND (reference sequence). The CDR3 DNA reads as TGTGCCAGTAGCGGAGAAGCGGGAGTTAGAGTTCCCAATGAGCAGTTCTTC. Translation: CASSGEAGVRVPNEQFF.

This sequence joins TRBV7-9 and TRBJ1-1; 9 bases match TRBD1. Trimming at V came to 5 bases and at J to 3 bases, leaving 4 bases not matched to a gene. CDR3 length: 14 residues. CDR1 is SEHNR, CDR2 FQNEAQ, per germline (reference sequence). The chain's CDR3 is CASSRDRVDTEAFF. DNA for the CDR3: TGTGCCAGCAGCCGGGACAGGGTTGACACTGAAGCTTTCTTT.

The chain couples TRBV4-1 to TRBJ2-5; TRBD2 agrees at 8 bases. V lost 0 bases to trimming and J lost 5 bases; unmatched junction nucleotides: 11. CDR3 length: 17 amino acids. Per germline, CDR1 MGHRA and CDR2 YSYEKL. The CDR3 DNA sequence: TGCGCCAGCAGCCAAGATGCGGCCCGGGGGGGAAGGGAGACCCAGTACTTC. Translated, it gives CASSQDAARGGRETQYF.

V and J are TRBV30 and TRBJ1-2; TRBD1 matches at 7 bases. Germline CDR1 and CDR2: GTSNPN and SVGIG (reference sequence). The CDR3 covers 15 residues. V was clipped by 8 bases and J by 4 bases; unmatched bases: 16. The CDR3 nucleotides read TGTGCCGCGGGACAGCGAATTGTTAGGGGCTATGGCTACACCTTC. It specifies CAAGQRIVRGYGYTF.

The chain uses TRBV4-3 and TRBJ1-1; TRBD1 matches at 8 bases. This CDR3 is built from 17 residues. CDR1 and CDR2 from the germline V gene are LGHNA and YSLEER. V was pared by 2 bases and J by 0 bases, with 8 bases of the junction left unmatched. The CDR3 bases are TGCGCCAGCAGCCAATCCGGGACAGGAGGTTTGAACACTGAAGCTTTCTTT. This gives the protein CASSQSGTGGLNTEAFF.

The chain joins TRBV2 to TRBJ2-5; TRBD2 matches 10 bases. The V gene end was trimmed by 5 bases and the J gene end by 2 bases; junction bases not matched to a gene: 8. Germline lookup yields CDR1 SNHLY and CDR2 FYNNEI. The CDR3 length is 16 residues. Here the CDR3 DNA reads TGTGCCAGCAGTTATCCACGGACTAGCGGTCAAGAGACCCAGTACTTC. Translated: CASSYPRTSGQETQYF.

CDR3 region: CASSARDYQPQHF. The CDR3 DNA reads TGTGCCAGCAGCGCCAGGGATTATCAGCCCCAGCATTTT. The rearrangement uses TRBV7-2 and TRBJ1-5, with D perhaps TRBD1 (5 bases). V was clipped by 5 bases and J by 5 bases, with 10 bases between them. Germline CDR1 SGHTA, CDR2 FQGNSA. The CDR3 spans 13 residues.

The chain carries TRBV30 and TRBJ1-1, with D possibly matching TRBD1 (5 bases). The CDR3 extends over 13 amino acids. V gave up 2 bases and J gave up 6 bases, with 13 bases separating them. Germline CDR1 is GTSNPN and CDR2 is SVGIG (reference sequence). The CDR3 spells CAWSTGWIPEAFF. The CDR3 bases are TGTGCCTGGAGTACAGGATGGATCCCTGAAGCTTTCTTT.

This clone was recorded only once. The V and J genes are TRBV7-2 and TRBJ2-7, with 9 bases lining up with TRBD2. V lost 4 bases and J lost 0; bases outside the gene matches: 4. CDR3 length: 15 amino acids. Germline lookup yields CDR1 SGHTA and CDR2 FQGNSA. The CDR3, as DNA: TGTGCCAGCAGCTCTAGCGGGGCTAGCTCCTACGAGCAGTACTTC. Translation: CASSSSGASSYEQYF.

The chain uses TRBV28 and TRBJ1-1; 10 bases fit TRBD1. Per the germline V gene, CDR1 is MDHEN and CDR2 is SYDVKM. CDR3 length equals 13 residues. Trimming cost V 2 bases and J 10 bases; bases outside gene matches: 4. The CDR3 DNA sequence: TGTGCCAGCAGTTTACCCGGACAGGGGGTAGCTTTCTTT. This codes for CASSLPGQGVAFF.

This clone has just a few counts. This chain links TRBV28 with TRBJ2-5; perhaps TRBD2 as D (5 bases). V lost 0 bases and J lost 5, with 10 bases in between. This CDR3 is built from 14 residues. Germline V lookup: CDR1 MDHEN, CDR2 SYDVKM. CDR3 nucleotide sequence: TGTGCCAGCAGTTTATGGTCGGGAAAGGAGACCCAGTACTTC. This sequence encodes CASSLWSGKETQYF.

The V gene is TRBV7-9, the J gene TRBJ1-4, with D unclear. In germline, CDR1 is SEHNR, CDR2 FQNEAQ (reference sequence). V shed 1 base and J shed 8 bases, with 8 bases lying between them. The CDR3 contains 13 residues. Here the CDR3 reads CASSLVQQEKLFF. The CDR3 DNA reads TGTGCCAGCAGCTTAGTACAGCAAGAAAAACTGTTTTTT.

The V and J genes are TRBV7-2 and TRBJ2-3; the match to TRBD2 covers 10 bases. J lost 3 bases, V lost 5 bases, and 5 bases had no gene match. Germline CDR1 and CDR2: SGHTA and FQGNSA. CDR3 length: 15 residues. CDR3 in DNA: TGTGCCAGCAGCGTCCAAGCGGGGGGGACAGATACGCAGTATTTT. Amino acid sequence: CASSVQAGGTDTQYF.

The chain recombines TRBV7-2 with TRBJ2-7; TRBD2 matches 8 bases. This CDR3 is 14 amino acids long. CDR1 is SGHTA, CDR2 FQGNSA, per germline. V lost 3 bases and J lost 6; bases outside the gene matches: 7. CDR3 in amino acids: CASSFGSGSGEQYF. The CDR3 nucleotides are TGTGCCAGCAGCTTTGGGAGCGGGAGTGGCGAGCAGTACTTC.

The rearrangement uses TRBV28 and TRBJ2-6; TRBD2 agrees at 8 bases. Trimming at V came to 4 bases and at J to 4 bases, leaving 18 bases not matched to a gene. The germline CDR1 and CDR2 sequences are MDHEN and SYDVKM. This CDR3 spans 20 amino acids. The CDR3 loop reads CASSSPLAGLEGKGANVLTF. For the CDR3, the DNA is TGTGCCAGCAGTTCCCCTCTAGCGGGCCTAGAGGGTAAAGGGGCCAACGTCCTGACTTTC. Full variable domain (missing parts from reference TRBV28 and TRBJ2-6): DVKVTQSSRYLVKRTGEKVFLECVQDMDHENMFWYRQDPGLGLRLIYFSYDVKMKEKGDIPEGYSVSREKKERFSLILESASTNQTSMYLCASSSPLAGLEGKGANVLTFGAGSRLTVL.

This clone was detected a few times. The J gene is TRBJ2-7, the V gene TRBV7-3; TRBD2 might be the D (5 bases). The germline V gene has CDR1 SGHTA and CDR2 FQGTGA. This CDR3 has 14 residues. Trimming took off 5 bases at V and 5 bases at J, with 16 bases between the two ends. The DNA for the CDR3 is TGTGCCAGCAGCCTAAAAGGAGCGGATCACGAGCAGTACTTC. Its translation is CASSLKGADHEQYF.

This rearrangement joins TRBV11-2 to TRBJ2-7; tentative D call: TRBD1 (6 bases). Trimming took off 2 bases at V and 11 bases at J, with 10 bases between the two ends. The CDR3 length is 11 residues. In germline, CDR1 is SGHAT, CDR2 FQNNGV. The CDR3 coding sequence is TGTGCCAGCAGCTTAACTACAGGGAAGTACTTC. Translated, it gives CASSLTTGKYF.

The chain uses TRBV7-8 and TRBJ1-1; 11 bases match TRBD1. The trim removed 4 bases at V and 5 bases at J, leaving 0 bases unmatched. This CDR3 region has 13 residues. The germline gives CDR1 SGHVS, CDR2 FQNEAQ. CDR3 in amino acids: CASSWDRGTEAFF. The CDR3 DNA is TGTGCCAGCAGCTGGGACAGGGGGACTGAAGCTTTCTTT.